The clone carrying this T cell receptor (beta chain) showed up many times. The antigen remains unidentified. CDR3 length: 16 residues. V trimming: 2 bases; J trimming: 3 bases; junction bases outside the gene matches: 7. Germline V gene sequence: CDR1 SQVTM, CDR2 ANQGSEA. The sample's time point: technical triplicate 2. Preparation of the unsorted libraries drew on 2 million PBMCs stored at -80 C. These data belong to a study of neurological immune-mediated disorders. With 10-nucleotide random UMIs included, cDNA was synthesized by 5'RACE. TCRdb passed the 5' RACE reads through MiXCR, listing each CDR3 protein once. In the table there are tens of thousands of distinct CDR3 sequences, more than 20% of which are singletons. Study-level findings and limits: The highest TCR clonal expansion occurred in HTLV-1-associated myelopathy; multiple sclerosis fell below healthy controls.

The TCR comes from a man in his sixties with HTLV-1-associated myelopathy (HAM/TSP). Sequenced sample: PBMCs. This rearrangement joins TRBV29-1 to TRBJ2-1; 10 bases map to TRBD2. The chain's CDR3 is CSVETLAGAGYNEQFF. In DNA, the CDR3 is TGCAGCGTTGAAACCCTAGCGGGAGCCGGCTACAATGAGCAGTTCTTC.